The 30 T cell receptor beta chains listed next were all sequenced from one sample in a study of T cells in women clearing cervical HPV infection. Measured with immunoSEQ multiplex PCR; TCRdb has only the in-frame clones, and not every one. The sample totals about 14,000 clones; its top ten clones hold less than 8%. Sequenced: blood buffy coat. All receptors derive from a woman between 18 and 69 years old with a cervical HPV16 infection that either progressed to CIN3+ or cleared (not recorded which).

A word on this clone: The observed sequence ends 3 residues before the CDR3 terminus, with the missing tail filled in from the germline J gene. The rearrangement links TRBV10-3 to TRBJ2-1; 7 bases agree with TRBD2. The CDR3 runs to 14 residues. The ends lost 5 bases at V and 4 bases at J; junction bases unmatched: 5. Germline V gene data show CDR1 as ENHRY and CDR2 as SYGVKD. CDR3: CAISRAGEYNEQFF. CDR3 DNA, as far as it was read: TGTGCCATCAGTCGGGCGGGGGAATACAATGAG.

Details on this clone: The read ends 3 residues early relative to the CDR3; the germline J gene fills the gap. The V gene is TRBV19, the J gene TRBJ1-2, with 7 nucleotides matching TRBD1. The germline V gene encodes CDR1 LNHDA and CDR2 SQIVND (reference sequence). CDR3 length: 16 residues. The CDR3 loop is CASSIGGQERGCGYTF. The CDR3 bases that were read are TGTGCCAGTAGTATAGGAGGACAGGAGCGAGGTTGCGGC. The entire variable domain, with the rest obtained from reference TRBV19 and TRBJ1-2, is as follows: DGGITQSPKYLFRKEGQNVTLSCEQNLNHDAMYWYRQDPGQGLRLIYYSQIVNDFQKGDIAEGYSVSREKKESFPLTVTSAQKNPTAFYLCASSIGGQERGCGYTFGSGTRLTVV.

Notes on this clone: The read stops 3 residues short of the end of the CDR3; the missing end is completed from the germline J gene. The chain joins TRBV2 to TRBJ2-7; 10 bases match TRBD1. Germline CDR1 is SNHLY and CDR2 is FYNNEI. The J segment lost 2 bases and the V segment lost 6 bases, leaving 4 bases of the junction unmatched. This CDR3 is built from 14 residues. The covered CDR3 bases are TGTGCCAGCAGCTACGACAGGGGGCCCTACGAG. Its translation is CASSYDRGPYE. The CDR3 in full is CASSYDRGPYEQYF.

To note about this clone: The DNA ends 3 residues before the CDR3 does, and the rest of the CDR3 is filled in from the germline J gene. This chain connects TRBV7-2 to TRBJ2-3, with D tentatively TRBD2 (6 bases). Trimming removed 5 bases at V and 3 bases at J, with 15 bases between. Germline values: CDR1 SGHTA, CDR2 FQGNSA. The CDR3 totals 15 residues. The part of the CDR3 DNA that was read is TGTGCCAGCAGCAGGGCGGGGAGAATGACAGATACG. Protein product: CASSRAGRMTDT. The whole CDR3 protein reads CASSRAGRMTDTQYF.

Of note for this clone: A junction boundary mismatches the germline segment, possibly from a read error. Other DNA sequences from this sample encode an identical CDR3 as well. The CDR3 here is CASSQFDSSGNTIYF. CDR3 DNA, as far as it was read: TGCGCCAGCAGCCAATTTGACAGCTCTGGAAACACA. The V call is TRBV4-2, the J call TRBJ1-3; D might be TRBD1 (5 bases). The read terminates 3 residues before the CDR3 end, so the remaining end is supplied by the germline J gene. Germline lookup yields CDR1 LGHNA and CDR2 YNFKEQ. CDR3 length equals 15 residues.

Note on this clone: The read is 3 residues too short to cover the CDR3 end, so that end is filled in from the germline J gene. This sequence joins TRBV20-1 and TRBJ2-1; D gene uncertain. Deletions cut 5 bases from V and 0 bases from J, with 11 bases between. The CDR3 has 14 amino acids. The germline gives CDR1 DFQATT, CDR2 SNEGSKA (reference sequence). The sequenced part of the CDR3 DNA is TGCAGTGCTTCTTACTACGGCTCCTACAATGAG. Protein: CSASYYGSYNE. The full CDR3 is CSASYYGSYNEQFF.

This clone is called medium-sized (0.01 to 0.1%) based on its frequency. The read ends 3 residues before the CDR3 terminus; that terminus is restored from the germline J gene. J is TRBJ2-1 and V is TRBV29-1; TRBD1 aligns across 8 bases. The CDR3 is made up of 14 amino acids. Per germline, CDR1 SQVTM and CDR2 ANQGSEA. Trimming removed 3 bases from V and 7 bases from J; junction bases left unmatched: 8. CDR3 in amino acids: CSVDGQGARNEQFF. CDR3 bases read: TGCAGCGTTGACGGTCAGGGGGCGCGAAATGAG.

A remark on this clone: From the germline J gene comes the end of the CDR3, since the read stops 3 residues before it. The genes are TRBV2 and TRBJ1-4; weak D call: TRBD1 (6 bases). From germline, CDR1 is SNHLY and CDR2 FYNNEI. Deletions cut 4 bases from V and 4 bases from J, with 13 bases between. This CDR3 is built from 15 residues. The CDR3 DNA, read in part, is TGTGCCAGCAGTGCTCAGGGGACGTATAATGAAAAA. Its protein product is CASSAQGTYNEK. The CDR3 as a whole reads CASSAQGTYNEKLFF.

As to this clone: The read halts 3 residues ahead of the CDR3 end, with the missing end drawn from the germline J gene. The chain uses TRBV4-1 and TRBJ1-1, with TRBD1 identical over 7 bases. CDR1 and CDR2 from the germline V gene are MGHRA and YSYEKL. This CDR3 spans 15 amino acids. The V segment lost 0 bases and the J segment 5 bases; nucleotides outside the gene matches: 6. The CDR3 protein is CASSQEGTGETEAFF. The CDR3 bases that were read are TGCGCCAGCAGCCAAGAGGGAACAGGGGAAACTGAA.

Concerning this clone itself: Sequencing ends 3 residues short of the CDR3 end; the germline J gene provides the rest. The chain uses TRBV9 and TRBJ1-2; TRBD1 agrees at 8 bases. The CDR3 covers 12 residues. Germline assignment: CDR1 SGDLS and CDR2 YYNGEE. Partial CDR3 DNA: TGTGCCAGCTACGGACAGGGCGGAGGC. It encodes CASYGQGGG. The complete CDR3 sequence is CASYGQGGGYTF.

Concerning this clone: The read gets to within 3 residues of the CDR3 end, and the germline J gene fills in the rest. The chain uses TRBV10-2 and TRBJ2-5, with 9 bases matching TRBD2. With V trimmed by 5 bases and J by 5 bases, 6 bases remained unmatched. Germline V gene sequence: CDR1 WSHSY, CDR2 SAAADI. CDR3 length: 14 residues. The CDR3 bases that were read are TGCGCCAGCAGTCTAGCGGGGCGTTACGAGACC. This codes for CASSLAGRYET. The entire CDR3 protein is CASSLAGRYETQYF.

Notes on this clone: The DNA ends 3 residues before the CDR3 does, and the rest of the CDR3 is filled in from the germline J gene. V usage is TRBV20-1 and J usage is TRBJ2-1; 9 bases line up with TRBD2. Trimming at V came to 3 bases and at J to 8 bases, leaving 5 bases not matched to a gene. Germline-derived CDR1 and CDR2 are DFQATT and SNEGSKA (reference sequence). This CDR3 spans 13 amino acids. The covered CDR3 bases are TGCAGTGCTAGTAGCGGGAGAATCTATGAG. Protein sequence: CSASSGRIYE. The entire CDR3 protein reads CSASSGRIYEQFF.

On this clone: Read data end 3 residues before the CDR3 end; the end is taken from the germline J gene. The V call is TRBV19, the J call TRBJ1-5; D is possibly TRBD1 (5 bases). The germline gives CDR1 LNHDA, CDR2 SQIVND (reference sequence). The CDR3 has 15 residues. Trimming took off 1 base at V and 2 bases at J, with 9 bases between the two ends. CDR3 residues: CASSIGGDGNQPQHF. The sequenced part of the CDR3 DNA is TGTGCCAGTAGTATAGGAGGGGATGGCAATCAGCCC.

To note about this clone: The read terminates 3 residues before the CDR3 end, so the remaining end is supplied by the germline J gene. The rearrangement links TRBV19 to TRBJ1-5; TRBD1 matches at 11 bases. This CDR3 has 15 amino acids. The V gene's germline CDR1 is LNHDA and CDR2 SQIVND (reference sequence). V gave up 8 bases and J gave up 6 bases; unmatched junction bases: 9. The covered CDR3 bases are TGTGCCAGTGGTTTTGGGACAGGGGGAGGTCAGCCC. It yields the protein CASGFGTGGGQP. The full-length CDR3 reads as CASGFGTGGGQPQHF.

The part of the CDR3 DNA that was read is TGTGCCAGCAGTGAAGAGGGGGCTCGCAATCAGCCG. It translates to CASSEEGARNQP. The full CDR3 is CASSEEGARNQPQYF. The rearrangement uses TRBV2 and TRBJ2-3, with TRBD1 matching 7 bases. The CDR3 end is not reached by the read, which stops 3 residues before it; the germline J gene fills it in. The germline CDR1 and CDR2 sequences are SNHLY and FYNNEI. There are 15 residues in the CDR3.

Concerning this clone itself: The DNA ends 3 residues before the CDR3 does, and the rest of the CDR3 is filled in from the germline J gene. The chain uses TRBV19 and TRBJ1-1; maybe TRBD1 (6 bases). There are 13 residues in the CDR3. V shed 7 bases and J shed 1 base, with 10 bases lying between them. Germline V gene sequence: CDR1 LNHDA, CDR2 SQIVND (reference sequence). This chain's CDR3 is CASNEGENTEAFF. CDR3 DNA, as far as it was read: TGTGCCAGTAATGAGGGGGAGAACACTGAA.

On this clone itself: Read sequence stops 3 residues before the CDR3 end, and the germline J gene provides the missing end. This chain joins TRBV19 and TRBJ2-3; possibly TRBD1 for D (6 bases). The V gene's germline CDR1 is LNHDA and CDR2 SQIVND (reference sequence). CDR3 length: 15 residues. CDR3 DNA (partial): TGTGCCAGTAGTATAGCATGGACAGTTAGGGAGACG. Translating it yields CASSIAWTVRET. The whole CDR3 reads CASSIAWTVRETQYF.

A word on this clone: The read falls 3 residues short of the CDR3 end, and the missing part is taken from the germline J gene. The genes are TRBV7-9 and TRBJ1-2; D is unclear. The CDR3 spans 15 residues. Trimming left V 1 base short and J 3 bases short, with 12 bases between. The germline V gene has CDR1 SEHNR and CDR2 FQNEAQ (reference sequence). Incomplete CDR3 DNA: TGTGCCAGCAGCTTAGGAGGGTTGATAGACTATGGC. It encodes CASSLGGLIDYG. The full-length CDR3 reads as CASSLGGLIDYGYTF.

This clone counts as medium-sized (0.01 to 0.1%) by frequency. The sequence runs out 3 residues before the end of the CDR3; the remainder is reconstructed from the germline J gene. The chain employs TRBV6-2 or TRBV6-3 and TRBJ2-4; tentative D call: TRBD1 (5 bases). The germline V and J ends were trimmed by 6 bases and 0 bases, with 12 bases remaining between them. The CDR3 is 15 amino acids. Germline V gene sequence: CDR1 MNHEY, CDR2 SVGEGT. CDR3: CASRNRSLAKNIQYF. CDR3 bases read: TGTGCCAGCAGAAACAGGAGCCTAGCCAAAAACATT.

On this clone: The read gets to within 3 residues of the CDR3 end, and the germline J gene fills in the rest. This rearrangement joins TRBV7-9 to TRBJ2-3, with 7 bases matching TRBD2. This CDR3 has 14 amino acids. The junction had 2 bases not matched to a gene; V was cut back by 1 base and J by 4 bases. CDR1 and CDR2 (germline): SEHNR, FQNEAQ (reference sequence). This chain's CDR3 is CASSLGLAADTQYF. CDR3 DNA (partial): TGTGCCAGCAGCTTAGGACTAGCCGCAGATACG.

Note on this clone: The CDR3 end falls 3 residues outside the read, so it is completed with the germline J gene. V gene TRBV14 combines with J gene TRBJ2-3; 7 bases match TRBD1. The V and J ends lost 1 base and 0 bases, in that order; junction bases with no gene match: 4. The CDR3 runs 16 residues. Germline V lookup: CDR1 SGHDN, CDR2 FVKESK. CDR3 amino acids: CASSQVYRGSTDTQYF. CDR3 DNA (partial): TGTGCCAGCAGCCAAGTTTACAGGGGAAGCACAGATACG.

Comment on this clone: From the germline J gene comes the end of the CDR3, since the read stops 3 residues before it. The rearrangement joins TRBV12-3 or TRBV12-4 to TRBJ2-1; unclear D gene. Trimming left V 7 bases short and J 9 bases short, with 13 bases between. The CDR3 spans 12 residues. CDR3 DNA, as far as it was read: TGTGCCAGCACCTATTTCGATGGTGAG. Translation gives CASTYFDGE. The full CDR3 sequence reads CASTYFDGEQFF.

Comments on this clone: The read ends 3 residues early relative to the CDR3; the germline J gene fills the gap. The chain joins TRBV19 to TRBJ1-1, with 8 positions matching TRBD1. Trimming took 8 bases from V and 1 from J; bases not matched to a gene: 6. From germline, CDR1 is LNHDA and CDR2 SQIVND (reference sequence). The CDR3 contains 14 residues. CDR3 sequence: CASSLQGGNTEAFF. The covered CDR3 bases are TGTGCCAGTTCCCTACAGGGGGGGAACACTGAA.

On this clone itself: Coverage ceases 3 residues before the CDR3 finishes, and the germline J gene fills in the end. The chain employs TRBV7-8 and TRBJ2-3; D might be TRBD1 (6 bases). Germline CDR1 is SGHVS and CDR2 is FQNEAQ. The CDR3 has 16 amino acids. The germline V and J ends were trimmed by 0 bases and 2 bases, with 12 bases remaining between them. CDR3 DNA (partial): TGTGCCAGCAGCTTAGCCCCACTGGGGGCCACAGATACG. It encodes CASSLAPLGATDT. The whole CDR3 sequence reads CASSLAPLGATDTQYF.

In the case of this clone: The read ends 3 residues early relative to the CDR3; the germline J gene fills the gap. This sequence joins TRBV6-1 and TRBJ2-2; TRBD1 matches 7 bases. Per germline, CDR1 MNHNS and CDR2 SASEGT. The CDR3 is 14 residues long. The CDR3 DNA, read in part, is TGTGCCAGCAGTGCCTATCCCGGGACAGAAAAG. Translated, it gives CASSAYPGTEK. The CDR3 as a whole reads CASSAYPGTEKLFF.

In regard to this clone: The read falls 3 residues short of the CDR3 end, and the missing part is taken from the germline J gene. J is TRBJ2-1 and V is TRBV19; D might be TRBD1 (6 bases). CDR1 LNHDA and CDR2 SQIVND come from the germline V gene (reference sequence). V lost 6 bases and J lost 4, with 10 bases in between. This CDR3 has 13 amino acids. CDR3 DNA, as far as it was read: TGTGCCAGTAGCCTCGGGACATACAATGAG. Translation: CASSLGTYNE. The CDR3 reads in full as CASSLGTYNEQFF.

This clone counts as medium-sized by frequency. CDR3 region: CAQTMQSSTDTQYF. Partial CDR3 DNA: TGTGCCCAAACCATGCAGTCAAGCACAGATACG. The rearrangement links TRBV19 to TRBJ2-3; D gene ambiguous. The CDR3 end falls 3 residues outside the read, so it is completed with the germline J gene. Trimming removed 11 bases at V and 0 bases at J, with 15 bases between. Germline V CDR1 and CDR2: LNHDA, SQIVND (reference sequence). The CDR3 is made up of 14 amino acids.

As regards this clone: Read data end 3 residues before the CDR3 end; the end is taken from the germline J gene. This rearrangement joins TRBV7-2 to TRBJ1-5; the D is unclear. V was pared by 5 bases and J by 7 bases, with 15 bases between. The CDR3 totals 14 residues. Germline V lookup: CDR1 SGHTA, CDR2 FQGNSA. Here the CDR3 reads CASSAYLLGQPQHF. CDR3 bases read: TGTGCCAGCAGCGCCTATCTGCTGGGCCAGCCC.

Concerning this clone itself: Read sequence stops 3 residues before the CDR3 end, and the germline J gene provides the missing end. J is TRBJ2-3 and V is TRBV6-2 or TRBV6-3; TRBD2 is a possible D gene (7 bases). Germline V gives CDR1 MNHEY, CDR2 SVGEGT. This CDR3 is 15 amino acids long. The CDR3 sequence: CASSTPAGAIETQYF. CDR3 DNA, as far as it was read: TGTGCCAGCAGTACCCCGGCGGGGGCGATAGAGACG.

A word on this clone: The read is 3 residues too short to cover the CDR3 end, so that end is filled in from the germline J gene. The chain links TRBV7-9 to TRBJ1-1; D may be TRBD1 (6 bases). V was shortened by 1 base and J by 1 base, with 7 bases between the two germline ends. The CDR3 is made up of 14 amino acids. Germline assignment: CDR1 SEHNR and CDR2 FQNEAQ (reference sequence). CDR3 bases read: TGTGCCAGCAGCTTAGGGACAGCGAACACTGAA. Protein: CASSLGTANTE. The CDR3 reads in full as CASSLGTANTEAFF.